This T cell receptor (beta chain) was sequenced during a study of tumor-infiltrating lymphocytes in localized non-small cell lung cancer. Study-level findings and limits: Only some patients had TCR sequencing, depending on available tissue.

Worth noting for this clone: Antigen: not known.

Profiling relied on immunoSEQ multiplex PCR, and the TCRdb table lists in-frame clones only, not all of them. The table records 6,800 or so clones, over 60% of them present only once. Germline V gives CDR1 SGDLS, CDR2 YYNGEE. This CDR3 is built from 14 residues. V lost 3 bases, J lost 1 base, and 10 bases lay in between. The specimen was uninvolved lung tissue not adjacent to the tumor. This chain connects TRBV9 to TRBJ1-1; weak D call: TRBD1 (5 bases). This TCR derives from a human donor with non-small cell lung cancer. The CDR3 sequence is CASSASTANTEAFF. CDR3 nucleotide sequence: TGTGCCAGCAGCGCATCGACAGCGAACACTGAAGCTTTCTTT. Full variable domain (missing parts from reference TRBV9 and TRBJ1-1): DSGVTQTPKHLITATGQRVTLRCSPRSGDLSVYWYQQSLDQGLQFLIQYYNGEERAKGNILERFSAQQFPDLHSELNLSSLELGDSALYFCASSASTANTEAFFGQGTRLTVV.